This T cell receptor (beta chain) was sequenced during a study of cytomegalovirus exposure and HLA in healthy donors. In regard to this clone: Its target is not known.

Amplification used 60 Vbeta primers and 13 Jbeta primers. Clones were sequenced by immunoSEQ multiplex PCR, and TCRdb holds only the in-frame ones, with some missing. The profile covers about 210,000 clones, with over 80% appearing a single time and 6% taken by the ten largest. Trimming cost V 6 bases and J 3 bases; bases outside gene matches: 4. This CDR3 is built from 14 residues. The germline gives CDR1 WNHNN, CDR2 SYGVQD (reference sequence). The study's findings and limits: CMV antigen specificity of a few CMV-associated chains was confirmed in vitro. Reportedly, a later analysis found an Asian-associated ancestry cluster had fewer N-insertions than the roughly 670-donor mean.

The clonotype originates from a man between 35 and 55 years old in good health and CMV-seropositive. This chain links TRBV10-1 with TRBJ2-1; 8 bases match TRBD2. Sequencing was carried out using PBMCs. CDR3 amino acids: CASSRGLDYNEQFF. The CDR3 DNA follows: TGCGCCAGCAGCCGGGGACTAGACTACAATGAGCAGTTCTTC.